Below are 28 T cell receptor beta chains sequenced from a single sample in a study of shared clonotypes between healthy human individuals. TCRdb's table, derived via immunoSEQ multiplex PCR, lists solely in-frame clones and lacks some. The table shows 800,000 to 950,000 clones, with 90% to 97% occurring only once. In the naive CD8 group, cells lacked CD45RO and were positively selected for CCR7, so terminally differentiated effector memory CD45RA+ cells were left out. The sample was naive CD8+ T cells sorted from blood. The receptor set was obtained from a man younger than 45 in good health.

This clone was detected once. The J gene is TRBJ2-1, the V gene TRBV27; no clear D gene. The germline CDR1 and CDR2 sequences are MNHEY and SMNVEV (reference sequence). This CDR3 spans 16 amino acids. V was trimmed by 6 bases and J by 3 bases, leaving 18 bases between them. CDR3 DNA: TGTGCCAGCAGCAGAATCGACCCGATTTACTACAATGAGCAGTTCTTC. It specifies CASSRIDPIYYNEQFF.

J is TRBJ2-1 and V is TRBV4-3; D possibly corresponds to TRBD1 (5 bases). The germline CDR1 and CDR2 sequences are LGHNA and YSLEER. CDR3 length: 13 amino acids. V lost 2 bases and J lost 8, with 10 bases in between. Here the CDR3 DNA reads TGCGCCAGCAGCCAATATAAGGGGTATGAGCAGTTCTTC. As protein: CASSQYKGYEQFF.

V gene TRBV2 combines with J gene TRBJ2-5; 9 bases line up with TRBD1. Trimming cost V 11 bases and J 1 base; bases outside gene matches: 8. Germline lookup yields CDR1 SNHLY and CDR2 FYNNEI. There are 14 residues in the CDR3. Here the CDR3 reads CAAGPGQGQETQYF. The CDR3 DNA sequence: TGTGCCGCCGGTCCGGGACAGGGCCAAGAGACCCAGTACTTC.

In DNA, the CDR3 is TGTGCCAGCAGCTTACTGGAAAGTTACGAGCAGTACTTC. Residues: CASSLLESYEQYF. J is TRBJ2-7 and V is TRBV7-2; the D is unclear. The length of the CDR3 is 13 residues. Trimming removed 2 bases from V and 4 bases from J, with 9 bases in between. CDR1 and CDR2 (germline): SGHTA, FQGNSA.

The chain combines TRBV27 with TRBJ2-3; TRBD2 matches 8 bases. Germline CDR1 reads MNHEY; CDR2 reads SMNVEV (reference sequence). Losses at the gene ends were 1 base for V and 1 base for J; bases not matched to a gene: 1. The length of the CDR3 is 15 residues. The DNA for the CDR3 is TGTGCCAGCAGTTTATTACTAGCGGGCACAGATACGCAGTATTTT. It yields the protein CASSLLLAGTDTQYF.

V usage is TRBV28 and J usage is TRBJ2-7; 12 bases line up with TRBD1. The CDR3 length is 20 residues. Germline V gives CDR1 MDHEN, CDR2 SYDVKM. V trimming: 3 bases; J trimming: 0 bases; junction bases outside the gene matches: 15. CDR3 bases: TGTGCCAGCAGTTTTAATCCGGGACAGGGGGCAACGAGCCACTCCTACGAGCAGTACTTC. Its protein is CASSFNPGQGATSHSYEQYF.

The CDR3 here is CASSNEHSGSPYEQYF. The CDR3 bases are TGTGCCAGCAGCAACGAACATAGCGGGAGTCCCTACGAGCAGTACTTC. The V call is TRBV7-8, the J call TRBJ2-7; 9 bases agree with TRBD2. The V gene's germline CDR1 is SGHVS and CDR2 FQNEAQ. Trimming took 5 bases from V and 2 from J; bases not matched to a gene: 10. This CDR3 is built from 16 residues.

The rearrangement uses TRBV14 and TRBJ1-1; a weak D match, TRBD1 (6 bases). V shed 3 bases and J shed 1 base, with 12 bases lying between them. Looked up from germline, CDR1 is SGHDN and CDR2 is FVKESK. The CDR3 runs 15 residues. The CDR3 is CASSQTRGRNTEAFF. CDR3 DNA: TGTGCCAGCAGCCAGACTAGGGGGAGGAACACTGAAGCTTTCTTT.

The chain employs TRBV14 and TRBJ2-2, with 9 bases aligning to TRBD1. Germline CDR1 and CDR2: SGHDN and FVKESK. V lost 7 bases, J lost 5 bases, and 14 bases stayed unmatched. This CDR3 contains 17 residues. CDR3 in DNA: TGTGCCAGCAACCCGACAGGGGGTCGGTTCGGGACCGGGGAGCTGTTTTTT. Translation: CASNPTGGRFGTGELFF.

This rearrangement joins TRBV15 to TRBJ2-2, with D perhaps matching TRBD1 (5 bases). The CDR3 loop spans 15 amino acids. Germline V CDR1 and CDR2: LNHNV, YYDKDF (reference sequence). V was pared by 0 bases and J by 1 base, with 6 bases between. CDR3 DNA: TGTGCCACCAGCAGAGATACAGGGAACACCGGGGAGCTGTTTTTT. Protein: CATSRDTGNTGELFF.

V is TRBV13 and J is TRBJ2-2, with D possibly called TRBD1 or TRBD2 (5 bases each). The CDR3 covers 19 residues. Trimming removed 5 bases from V and 3 bases from J, with 25 bases in between. Per the germline V gene, CDR1 is PRHDT and CDR2 is FYEKMQ (reference sequence). CDR3: CASSLTDAGAKIDTGELFF. For the CDR3, the DNA is TGTGCCAGCAGCCTAACAGATGCCGGGGCTAAAATAGACACCGGGGAGCTGTTTTTT.

The CDR3 spells CASSLAVGGNKDNEQFF. DNA for the CDR3: TGTGCCAGCAGCTTAGCTGTGGGGGGCAACAAAGACAATGAGCAGTTCTTC. The V and J genes are TRBV7-8 and TRBJ2-1; the D gene could be TRBD1 or TRBD2 (6 bases each). Germline loops: CDR1 SGHVS, CDR2 FQNEAQ. This CDR3 has 17 amino acids. V was clipped by 0 bases and J by 5 bases, with 17 bases between them.

The CDR3 nucleotides read TGTGCCAGCAGCTCGGGGACAGCTGGGGAGCAGTACTTC. Residues: CASSSGTAGEQYF. The V gene is TRBV5-6, the J gene TRBJ2-7, with 7 bases matching TRBD1. The CDR3 sequence is 13 residues long. Unmatched junction bases numbered 7, after V lost 3 bases and J lost 7 bases. The germline V gene encodes CDR1 SGHDT and CDR2 YYEEEE.

The rearrangement joins TRBV4-1 to TRBJ2-1; TRBD2 agrees at 14 bases. V lost 3 bases, J lost 9 bases, and 7 bases stayed unmatched. The CDR3 has 16 residues. Germline-derived CDR1 and CDR2 are MGHRA and YSYEKL. CDR3: CASSHTGTSGSGEQFF. DNA of the CDR3: TGCGCCAGCAGCCACACCGGGACTAGCGGGAGCGGTGAGCAGTTCTTC.

The chain links TRBV5-5 to TRBJ2-7, with TRBD2 as a possible D gene (9 bases). The CDR3 loop spans 19 amino acids. Germline CDR1 is SGHKS and CDR2 is YYEKEE (reference sequence). The germline V and J ends were trimmed by 3 bases and 1 base, with 26 bases remaining between them. The CDR3 bases are TGTGCCAGCAGCTCCCGGACAGGGATGGTTAGCGGGAGTTCCTACGAGCAGTACTTC. Translation: CASSSRTGMVSGSSYEQYF.

The chain uses TRBV11-2 and TRBJ2-2; the match to TRBD1 covers 8 bases. The CDR3 is 16 residues long. Germline-derived CDR1 and CDR2 are SGHAT and FQNNGV. V was pared by 4 bases and J by 4 bases, with 8 bases of the junction left unmatched. The CDR3, as DNA: TGTGCCAGCAGCTCCCCAGGGGGCCAAGGCACCGGGGAGCTGTTTTTT. Translation: CASSSPGGQGTGELFF. The complete variable domain, with remaining parts taken from reference TRBV11-2 and TRBJ2-2, reads EAGVAQSPRYKIIEKRQSVAFWCNPISGHATLYWYQQILGQGPKLLIQFQNNGVVDDSQLPKDRFSAERLKGVDSTLKIQPAKLEDSAVYLCASSSPGGQGTGELFFGEGSRLTVL.

The chain couples TRBV30 to TRBJ1-2, with D maybe TRBD1 (6 bases). V lost 5 bases and J 6 bases, leaving 16 bases between the germline ends. The CDR3 consists of 13 residues. Per germline, CDR1 GTSNPN and CDR2 SVGIG (reference sequence). This chain's CDR3 is CAWGSRGGHGYTF. The CDR3 nucleotides are TGTGCCTGGGGGTCGAGAGGGGGTCATGGCTACACCTTC.

The V and J genes are TRBV10-3 and TRBJ2-1, with TRBD1 identical over 10 bases. The CDR3 sequence is 16 residues long. Germline V gene data show CDR1 as ENHRY and CDR2 as SYGVKD. The V gene end was trimmed by 3 bases and the J gene end by 4 bases; junction bases not matched to a gene: 6. The CDR3 region is CAISDWDRGLYNEQFF. Written as DNA, the CDR3 is TGTGCCATCAGTGATTGGGACAGGGGACTGTACAATGAGCAGTTCTTC.

V and J are TRBV27 and TRBJ2-7; no clear D. V lost 10 bases to trimming and J lost 2 bases, with 15 bases between them. Looked up from germline, CDR1 is MNHEY and CDR2 is SMNVEV (reference sequence). The CDR3 consists of 13 residues. CDR3 residues: CATHGPHPYEQYF. CDR3 nucleotides: TGTGCCACCCACGGGCCCCACCCCTACGAGCAGTACTTC.

In its sample, this clone was seen once. V gene TRBV7-9 combines with J gene TRBJ2-2, with D unclear. CDR3 length: 16 residues. V gave up 0 bases and J gave up 5 bases, with 13 bases separating them. The germline V gene encodes CDR1 SEHNR and CDR2 FQNEAQ (reference sequence). CDR3 sequence (DNA): TGTGCCAGCAGCTTAGCCAGAACGGTCGGGACCGGGGAGCTGTTTTTT. Translation: CASSLARTVGTGELFF.

V gene TRBV29-1 combines with J gene TRBJ2-1; D might be TRBD2 (5 bases). Deletions cut 1 base from V and 8 bases from J, with 15 bases between. The CDR3 has 14 amino acids. Germline loops: CDR1 SQVTM, CDR2 ANQGSEA. The CDR3 nucleotides read TGCAGCGTTGAAGGACTATCGAAGTCACATGAGCAGTTCTTC. Translating it yields CSVEGLSKSHEQFF.

The V and J genes are TRBV29-1 and TRBJ1-2; no definite D call. The CDR3 runs to 12 residues. Trimming took 0 bases from V and 2 from J, leaving 4 bases between them. The germline V gene encodes CDR1 SQVTM and CDR2 ANQGSEA. CDR3 DNA sequence: TGCAGCGTTGAAGACGAAAACTATGGCTACACCTTC. Translating gives CSVEDENYGYTF. The full variable domain, in which reference TRBV29-1 and TRBJ1-2 provide the parts outside the CDR3, is SAVISQKPSRDICQRGTSLTIQCQVDSQVTMMFWYRQQPGQSLTLIATANQGSEATYESGFVIDKFPISRPNLTFSTLTVSNMSPEDSSIYLCSVEDENYGYTFGSGTRLTVV.

The genes are TRBV10-2 and TRBJ2-5; D might be TRBD1 (5 bases). V shed 10 bases and J shed 6 bases, with 12 bases lying between them. Germline CDR1 WSHSY, CDR2 SAAADI. The CDR3 extends over 11 amino acids. CDR3 region: CATRDLKTQYF. The CDR3 DNA reads TGCGCCACCAGGGATTTGAAGACCCAGTACTTC.

This chain connects TRBV6-6 to TRBJ1-1, with D possibly being TRBD1 (5 bases). V gave up 7 bases and J gave up 5 bases, with 20 bases separating them. In germline, CDR1 is MNHNY, CDR2 SVGAGI (reference sequence). This CDR3 has 15 amino acids. The CDR3 sequence is CASISFAAGRTEAFF. CDR3 DNA: TGTGCCAGCATCTCTTTCGCGGCAGGGAGAACTGAAGCTTTCTTT.

V gene TRBV13 combines with J gene TRBJ2-1; D may be TRBD1 (5 bases). Trimming cost V 1 base and J 9 bases, with 13 bases left between them. Germline V gene lookup returns CDR1 PRHDT and CDR2 FYEKMQ (reference sequence). The CDR3 is made up of 14 amino acids. CDR3 in amino acids: CASSLEGLPAEQFF. CDR3 DNA: TGTGCCAGCAGCTTAGAGGGGCTGCCTGCTGAGCAGTTCTTC. Full variable domain (remainder filled in from reference TRBV13 and TRBJ2-1): AAGVIQSPRHLIKEKRETATLKCYPIPRHDTVYWYQQGPGQDPQFLISFYEKMQSDKGSIPDRFSAQQFSDYHSELNMSSLELGDSALYFCASSLEGLPAEQFFGPGTRLTVL.

The rearrangement uses TRBV7-9 and TRBJ2-5; 7 bases align to TRBD1. The CDR3 extends over 15 amino acids. V trimming: 5 bases; J trimming: 2 bases; junction bases outside the gene matches: 8. Germline CDR1 reads SEHNR; CDR2 reads FQNEAQ (reference sequence). DNA of the CDR3: TGTGCCAGCAGCCTTACCCGGGACAGTCAAGAGACCCAGTACTTC. This codes for CASSLTRDSQETQYF.

This chain connects TRBV7-8 to TRBJ2-5, with no clear D. This CDR3 is built from 15 residues. Trimming removed 8 bases at V and 1 base at J, with 17 bases between. Germline lookup yields CDR1 SGHVS and CDR2 FQNEAQ. This CDR3 reads CASWTGEGPQETQYF. Here the CDR3 DNA reads TGTGCCAGCTGGACGGGCGAAGGGCCCCAAGAGACCCAGTACTTC.

The gene calls are TRBV11-2 and TRBJ2-7; TRBD1 aligns across 8 bases. The germline gives CDR1 SGHAT, CDR2 FQNNGV. J gave up 4 bases and V 5 bases, and 10 bases lay outside the gene matches. The CDR3 sequence is 15 residues long. The CDR3 nucleotides read TGTGCCAGCAGCCCCCAGACAGGGGTCGCGTACGAGCAGTACTTC. It encodes CASSPQTGVAYEQYF.